Listed here are 4 T cell receptor beta chains from one sample, sequenced in a study of cytomegalovirus exposure and HLA in healthy donors. 13 Jbeta primers and 60 Vbeta primers were used for the PCR. TCRdb's copy holds only in-frame clones and misses some; the assay was immunoSEQ multiplex PCR. The table has fewer than 130,000 clones, 65% to 80% seen once. The sequencing sample was made of PBMCs. Receptors originate from a female donor in good health and CMV-seropositive.

The chain uses TRBV28 and TRBJ1-6; D gene unclear. The CDR3 spans 15 residues. Germline V gives CDR1 MDHEN, CDR2 SYDVKM. Trimming removed 3 bases at V and 7 bases at J, with 13 bases between. In DNA, the CDR3 is TGTGCCAGCAGTTTTCAAAGACACGACAATTCACCCCTCCACTTT. Translation gives CASSFQRHDNSPLHF.

This rearrangement joins TRBV28 to TRBJ2-2; D possibly corresponds to TRBD2 (5 bases). This CDR3 contains 16 residues. Between the trimmed V and J ends, which lost 5 bases and 1 base, there was a span of 14 bases. Germline-derived CDR1 and CDR2 are MDHEN and SYDVKM. The CDR3 is CASSIDAAGNTGELFF. The CDR3 DNA reads as TGTGCCAGCAGTATTGACGCTGCGGGGAACACCGGGGAGCTGTTTTTT.

The chain carries TRBV5-1 and TRBJ2-3; no clear D gene. Between the trimmed V and J ends, which lost 0 bases and 5 bases, there was a span of 10 bases. Germline CDR1 and CDR2: SGHRS and YFSETQ. The CDR3 contains 14 residues. Written as DNA, the CDR3 is TGCGCCAGCAGCTTGGCTCTAGAAAGAGATACGCAGTATTTT. Protein sequence: CASSLALERDTQYF.

The chain carries TRBV28 and TRBJ1-2; D call uncertain. CDR3 length equals 14 residues. V lost 0 bases to trimming and J lost 2 bases, with 7 bases between them. The germline CDR1 and CDR2 sequences are MDHEN and SYDVKM. The CDR3 DNA reads TGTGCCAGCAGTTTATGGCACGAGAACTATGGCTACACCTTC. Amino acids: CASSLWHENYGYTF.